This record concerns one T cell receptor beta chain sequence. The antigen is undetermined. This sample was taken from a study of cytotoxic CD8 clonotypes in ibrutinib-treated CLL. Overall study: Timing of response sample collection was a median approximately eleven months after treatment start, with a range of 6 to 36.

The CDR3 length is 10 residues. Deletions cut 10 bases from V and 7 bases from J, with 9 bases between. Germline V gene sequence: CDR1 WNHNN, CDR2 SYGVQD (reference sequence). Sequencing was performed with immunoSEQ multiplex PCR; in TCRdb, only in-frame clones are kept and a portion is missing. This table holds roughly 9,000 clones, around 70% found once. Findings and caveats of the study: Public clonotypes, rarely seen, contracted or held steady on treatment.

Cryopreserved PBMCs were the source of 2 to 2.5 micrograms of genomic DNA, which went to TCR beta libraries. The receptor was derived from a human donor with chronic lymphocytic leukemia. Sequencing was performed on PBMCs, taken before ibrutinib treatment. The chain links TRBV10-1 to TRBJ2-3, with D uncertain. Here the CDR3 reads CANNGHTQYF. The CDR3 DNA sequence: TGCGCCAACAACGGGCATACGCAGTATTTT.